These 29 T cell receptor beta chains share one sample of origin, sequenced in a study of identical twins. TCRdb reprocessed the 5' RACE reads with MiXCR, giving one entry per CDR3 protein. Of approximately 220,000 distinct CDR3 sequences in the sample, 7.5% were seen once. Separately, the same data were catalogued under a study of yellow fever vaccine responses in identical twins.

Sample: memory (CD45RO+) T cells sorted from blood. The receptors were sampled from a woman aged 18-29 years in good health.

This clonotype occurred many times. This chain joins TRBV10-3 and TRBJ2-3; 9 nucleotides align to TRBD1. This CDR3 region has 13 residues. Germline CDR1 ENHRY, CDR2 SYGVKD. The junction had 7 bases not matched to a gene; V was cut back by 11 bases and J by 4 bases. CDR3 sequence reads: CAAQTGGADTQYF. CDR3 bases: TGTGCCGCTCAGACAGGGGGTGCAGATACGCAGTATTTT.

At least ten counts were recorded for this clonotype. The chain combines TRBV27 with TRBJ2-1; 10 positions agree with TRBD1. This CDR3 is built from 15 residues. Trimming cost V 10 bases and J 7 bases; bases outside gene matches: 13. Germline assignment: CDR1 MNHEY and CDR2 SMNVEV (reference sequence). The DNA for the CDR3 is TGTGCCACCAGAGGGGGACAGGGGATGGGTAATGAGCAGTTCTTC. The encoded protein is CATRGGQGMGNEQFF.

This clonotype showed up many times. The J gene is TRBJ2-6, the V gene TRBV7-9; D unresolved. This CDR3 is 15 amino acids long. V shed 10 bases and J shed 0 bases, with 13 bases lying between them. Germline CDR1 reads SEHNR; CDR2 reads FQNEAQ (reference sequence). CDR3 amino acids: CAILVPLSGANVLTF. In DNA, the CDR3 is TGTGCCATCCTCGTACCTCTCTCTGGGGCCAACGTCCTGACTTTC.

This clonotype was counted at least ten times. The gene calls are TRBV6-2 or TRBV6-3 and TRBJ2-3, with 7 positions matching TRBD1. The CDR3 has 12 amino acids. The V and J ends lost 10 bases and 3 bases, in that order; junction bases with no gene match: 4. The germline gives CDR1 MNHEY, CDR2 SVGEGT. In nucleotides, the CDR3 is TGTGCCACCTACAGGGGTACAGATACGCAGTATTTT. This translates into CATYRGTDTQYF.

The chain employs TRBV12-3 or TRBV12-4 and TRBJ2-1; a weak D match, TRBD1 (5 bases). The CDR3 length is 14 residues. V lost 1 base to trimming and J lost 5 bases, with 9 bases between them. The CDR3 sequence is CASSLDRTNNEQFF. The CDR3 bases are TGTGCCAGCAGTTTAGACAGGACAAACAATGAGCAGTTCTTC.

The sample holds many counts of this clonotype. The V and J genes are TRBV29-1 and TRBJ2-2; D perhaps matches TRBD1 (6 bases). This CDR3 region has 13 residues. Trimming shortened V by 3 bases and J by 5 bases, and 10 bases separated the two germline ends. Germline-derived CDR1 and CDR2 are SQVTM and ANQGSEA. CDR3 amino acids: CSVDGGNTGELFF. As DNA, the CDR3 is TGCAGCGTTGATGGGGGCAATACCGGGGAGCTGTTTTTT.

This clonotype was counted between two and nine times. The V gene is TRBV28, the J gene TRBJ1-1, with a possible D match to TRBD1 (5 bases). This CDR3 spans 13 amino acids. Germline loops: CDR1 MDHEN, CDR2 SYDVKM. Trimming shortened V by 3 bases and J by 10 bases, and 15 bases separated the two germline ends. As DNA, the CDR3 is TGTGCCAGCAGTTTTAACGAAGGAAGGGGAGCTTTCTTT. Its protein is CASSFNEGRGAFF.

V is TRBV7-9 and J is TRBJ1-5; tentatively, D is TRBD1 (5 bases). V lost 4 bases to trimming and J lost 7 bases, with 14 bases between them. CDR3 length equals 14 residues. Germline lookup yields CDR1 SEHNR and CDR2 FQNEAQ (reference sequence). CDR3 sequence reads: CASSSLTAGQPQHF. CDR3 DNA sequence: TGTGCCAGCAGCTCACTGACAGCCGGCCAGCCCCAGCATTTT.

There are a few counts of this clonotype. The chain couples TRBV7-9 to TRBJ1-1, with D possibly being TRBD1 (5 bases). The CDR3 has 14 amino acids. V was cut by 5 bases and J by 0 bases, with 10 bases left in between. Per the germline V gene, CDR1 is SEHNR and CDR2 is FQNEAQ (reference sequence). In nucleotides, the CDR3 is TGTGCCAGCAGCCTTGGGGCGGTGAACACTGAAGCTTTCTTT. Protein product: CASSLGAVNTEAFF. Variable domain in full (rest from reference TRBV7-9 and TRBJ1-1): DTGVSQNPRHKITKRGQNVTFRCDPISEHNRLYWYRQTLGQGPEFLTYFQNEAQLEKSRLLSDRFSAERPKGSFSTLEIQRTEQGDSAMYLCASSLGAVNTEAFFGQGTRLTVV.

This clonotype showed up just a few times. The chain uses TRBV5-1 and TRBJ2-1, with 10 bases aligning to TRBD2. After removal of 0 bases from V and 5 bases from J, the junction contained 11 bases not matched to a gene. Germline-derived CDR1 and CDR2 are SGHRS and YFSETQ. The length of the CDR3 is 18 residues. CDR3 in amino acids: CASSLASGSHLSDNEQFF. The CDR3 region has the DNA TGCGCCAGCAGCTTGGCTAGCGGGAGTCACCTTAGCGACAATGAGCAGTTCTTC.

The chain joins TRBV5-5 to TRBJ2-3, with a weak D call TRBD2 (5 bases). Germline CDR1 SGHKS, CDR2 YYEKEE (reference sequence). CDR3 size: 15 residues. V was clipped by 4 bases and J by 0 bases, with 12 bases between them. The CDR3 nucleotides read TGTGCCAGCAGCCGAGACTATTCTAGCACAGATACGCAGTATTTT. Translation: CASSRDYSSTDTQYF. The variable domain in full, completed from reference TRBV5-5 and TRBJ2-3, reads DAGVTQSPTHLIKTRGQQVTLRCSPISGHKSVSWYQQVLGQGPQFIFQYYEKEERGRGNFPDRFSARQFPNYSSELNVNALLLGDSALYLCASSRDYSSTDTQYFGPGTRLTVL.

This clonotype has at least ten counts. The chain is built from TRBV24-1 and TRBJ1-5; a weak D match, TRBD1 (5 bases). The germline CDR1 and CDR2 sequences are KGHDR and SFDVKD. CDR3 length: 13 amino acids. Between the trimmed V and J ends, which lost 3 bases and 8 bases, there was a span of 10 bases. CDR3 in DNA: TGTGCCACCAGTGATCGGCGGGGGGAGCCCCAGCATTTT. It encodes CATSDRRGEPQHF.

This clonotype was observed a handful of times. The chain couples TRBV6-1 to TRBJ1-2; 9 bases align to TRBD1. The V segment lost 6 bases and the J segment 5 bases; nucleotides outside the gene matches: 10. The CDR3 is 15 amino acids. CDR1 MNHNS and CDR2 SASEGT come from the germline V gene. The DNA for the CDR3 is TGTGCCAGCAGCGACGACAGGGGGTCTACTTATGGCTACACCTTC. The encoded protein is CASSDDRGSTYGYTF.

Many counts were recorded for this clonotype. V and J are TRBV12-3 or TRBV12-4 and TRBJ2-1, with 7 positions matching TRBD1. This CDR3 spans 14 amino acids. With 2 bases clipped from V and 5 bases from J, the junction kept 3 bases outside the gene matches. The chain's CDR3 is CASSLRGLDNEQFF. CDR3 sequence (DNA): TGTGCCAGCAGTTTAAGGGGGCTCGACAATGAGCAGTTCTTC.

This rearrangement joins TRBV11-2 to TRBJ2-3, with 9 bases fitting TRBD2. The trim removed 5 bases at V and 2 bases at J, leaving 14 bases unmatched. Germline CDR1 and CDR2: SGHAT and FQNNGV. The CDR3 consists of 18 residues. In DNA, the CDR3 is TGTGCCAGCAGCAATACCCCCTTAGCGGGGGCTCTCACAGATACGCAGTATTTT. Its protein is CASSNTPLAGALTDTQYF.

This clonotype was counted only a few times. This chain joins TRBV6-6 and TRBJ2-7, with D tentatively TRBD1 (5 bases). V was clipped by 2 bases and J by 5 bases, with 10 bases between them. Germline V CDR1 and CDR2: MNHNY, SVGAGI (reference sequence). This CDR3 is 13 amino acids long. This CDR3 reads CASSYPPRDEQYF. DNA for the CDR3: TGTGCCAGCAGTTACCCCCCCAGGGACGAGCAGTACTTC.

This chain joins TRBV24-1 and TRBJ2-7, with 11 positions matching TRBD2. This CDR3 contains 17 residues. CDR1 KGHDR and CDR2 SFDVKD come from the germline V gene. The trim removed 5 bases at V and 2 bases at J, leaving 10 bases unmatched. The CDR3 protein is CATSAPGGTSGAYEQYF. The CDR3 DNA reads TGTGCCACCAGTGCCCCAGGAGGGACTAGCGGAGCCTACGAGCAGTACTTC.

Ten or more counts support this clonotype. The J gene is TRBJ2-2, the V gene TRBV7-6, with TRBD2 identical over 7 bases. The V and J ends lost 6 bases and 5 bases, in that order; junction bases with no gene match: 6. This CDR3 has 14 residues. CDR1 and CDR2 (germline): SGHVS, FNYEAQ. For the CDR3, the DNA is TGTGCCAGCAGGCAAGCGGGAAGTACCGGGGAGCTGTTTTTT. It encodes CASRQAGSTGELFF. Variable domain in full (rest from reference TRBV7-6 and TRBJ2-2): GAGVSQSPRYKVTKRGQDVALRCDPISGHVSLYWYRQALGQGPEFLTYFNYEAQQDKSGLPNDRFSAERPEGSISTLTIQRTEQRDSAMYRCASRQAGSTGELFFGEGSRLTVL.

This clonotype was recorded many times. The J gene is TRBJ2-1, the V gene TRBV10-3; D uncertain. Looked up from germline, CDR1 is ENHRY and CDR2 is SYGVKD. The CDR3 runs 12 residues. V lost 4 bases and J lost 8, with 9 bases in between. The CDR3 region is CAISGGGDEQFF. CDR3 DNA: TGTGCCATCAGTGGAGGTGGGGATGAGCAGTTCTTC.

This chain links TRBV2 with TRBJ2-1; D ambiguous. The CDR3 contains 15 residues. Germline loops: CDR1 SNHLY, CDR2 FYNNEI. Trimming cost V 2 bases and J 5 bases, with 13 bases left between them. The DNA of the CDR3 is TGTGCCAGCAGTGAACCCCGCCCGGGCCACAATGAGCAGTTCTTC. Translated, it gives CASSEPRPGHNEQFF.

This clonotype was detected ten times or more. V gene TRBV5-1 combines with J gene TRBJ2-3, with D perhaps given as TRBD1 or TRBD2 (6 bases each). V shed 0 bases and J shed 2 bases, with 16 bases lying between them. CDR3 size: 17 residues. Germline values: CDR1 SGHRS, CDR2 YFSETQ. The CDR3 here is CASSLAGGGWATDTQYF. The DNA of the CDR3 is TGCGCCAGCAGCTTGGCCGGAGGGGGTTGGGCCACAGATACGCAGTATTTT.

This chain joins TRBV6-5 and TRBJ2-5; D is uncertain. This CDR3 is built from 15 residues. Germline V CDR1 and CDR2: MNHEY, SVGAGI. Trimming cost V 0 bases and J 4 bases, with 12 bases left between them. CDR3 protein: CASSYSNGVGETQYF. The CDR3 DNA is TGTGCCAGCAGTTACTCGAATGGGGTAGGAGAGACCCAGTACTTC.

This clonotype appeared many times. J is TRBJ2-2 and V is TRBV28; 8 nucleotides match TRBD1. V was pared by 6 bases and J by 4 bases, with 4 bases of the junction left unmatched. CDR1 is MDHEN and CDR2 is SYDVKM in the germline V gene. The CDR3 is 14 amino acids. CDR3 residues: CASSQGQVTGELFF. The CDR3 DNA reads TGTGCCAGCAGCCAGGGACAGGTCACCGGGGAGCTGTTTTTT.

This clonotype was seen more than once but under ten times. The chain recombines TRBV27 with TRBJ2-5; 16 bases agree with TRBD2. Germline CDR1 is MNHEY and CDR2 is SMNVEV (reference sequence). The CDR3 is 18 amino acids. The ends lost 5 bases at V and 4 bases at J; junction bases unmatched: 10. For the CDR3, the DNA is TGTGCCAGCAGTCCAGGGGGACTAGCGGGGGGGGGACGAGAGACCCAGTACTTC. This gives the protein CASSPGGLAGGGRETQYF.

This clonotype was found a few times. The rearrangement uses TRBV28 and TRBJ2-1, with TRBD2 matching over 12 bases. Germline trimming cut 6 bases from V and 7 bases from J; bases unmatched to any gene: 10. Per germline, CDR1 MDHEN and CDR2 SYDVKM. The CDR3 spans 16 residues. CDR3 sequence reads: CASSPTSGGLKNEQFF. In DNA form, the CDR3 reads TGTGCCAGCAGCCCAACTAGCGGGGGGCTAAAAAATGAGCAGTTCTTC.

This clonotype was picked up a small number of times. This chain links TRBV3-1 with TRBJ2-1, with 9 bases matching TRBD2. Per the germline V gene, CDR1 is LGHDT and CDR2 is YNNKEL (reference sequence). J gave up 2 bases and V 3 bases, and 5 bases lay outside the gene matches. The CDR3 has 16 amino acids. DNA for the CDR3: TGTGCCAGCAGCCATACTGGCGGGAGGGCCTACAATGAGCAGTTCTTC. Translation: CASSHTGGRAYNEQFF.

The table lists this clonotype with many counts. This chain links TRBV29-1 with TRBJ1-4, with a weak D call TRBD1 (6 bases). The V end lost 0 bases, the J end lost 7 bases, and 9 bases lay between the germline ends. The CDR3 covers 13 residues. Per germline, CDR1 SQVTM and CDR2 ANQGSEA. The CDR3 sequence is CSVEEQGGEKLFF. DNA for the CDR3: TGCAGCGTTGAAGAACAGGGCGGTGAAAAACTGTTTTTT.

The V and J genes are TRBV4-1 and TRBJ2-7; tentatively, D is TRBD2 (5 bases). Germline CDR1 MGHRA, CDR2 YSYEKL. V was shortened by 0 bases and J by 9 bases, with 12 bases between the two germline ends. The CDR3 consists of 13 residues. The DNA of the CDR3 is TGCGCCAGCAGCCAAGATGAGGGTGAGGTGCAGTACTTC. It is translated as CASSQDEGEVQYF.

The chain couples TRBV7-8 to TRBJ2-1; 10 nucleotides agree with TRBD2. The junction had 10 bases not matched to a gene; V was cut back by 2 bases and J by 12 bases. Germline lookup yields CDR1 SGHVS and CDR2 FQNEAQ. The CDR3 has 15 amino acids. CDR3: CASSLLSGGAGAQFF. The DNA for the CDR3 is TGTGCCAGCAGCTTACTAAGCGGGGGGGCCGGCGCGCAGTTCTTC.